The 13 T cell receptor beta chains given below trace back to one sample, sequenced in a study of blood T cells in healthy people across ages. Using a J-beta primer mix together with a sample-barcoded 5' primer, a second PCR was run for roughly 7 to 11 cycles. Each CDR3 protein is one row after TCRdb ran MiXCR on the 5' RACE reads. The data contain approximately 810,000 distinct CDR3 sequences, around 30% of them singletons. The sequenced material came from blood. The source is an elderly woman in good health.

This sequence joins TRBV20-1 and TRBJ2-3; 11 positions match TRBD1. This CDR3 contains 15 residues. Trimming removed 6 bases from V and 0 bases from J; junction bases left unmatched: 5. Germline V CDR1 and CDR2: DFQATT, SNEGSKA (reference sequence). The CDR3 sequence is CSAPGQGASTDTQYF. The DNA for the CDR3 is TGCAGTGCGCCCGGACAGGGGGCTAGCACAGATACGCAGTATTTT.

On this clonotype: A read error is possible here, since a much larger clone lies one base away. The rearrangement links TRBV9 to TRBJ2-5; D not resolved. The CDR3 length is 12 residues. V lost 4 bases and J lost 11, with 15 bases in between. In germline, CDR1 is SGDLS, CDR2 YYNGEE. The CDR3: CASSLRRKEQYF. As DNA, the CDR3 is TGTGCCAGCAGCCTGAGAAGGAAGGAGCAGTACTTC.

For this clonotype: It may be a read error: a sequence one base away is much more abundant. The chain uses TRBV3-1 and TRBJ2-1, with a weak D call TRBD1 (7 bases). From germline, CDR1 is LGHDT and CDR2 YNNKEL (reference sequence). This CDR3 region has 15 residues. The CDR3 DNA reads as TGTGCCAGTCGACCTAGCGAGGGGGCCTATAATGAGCAGTTCTTC. It yields the protein CASRPSEGAYNEQFF.

There are many counts of this clonotype. This chain uses TRBV4-2 with TRBJ2-3, with D maybe TRBD2 (6 bases). The ends were cut back, 8 bases at V and 3 bases at J, with 15 bases in the middle. Germline loops: CDR1 LGHNA, CDR2 YNFKEQ. The CDR3 covers 14 residues. The chain's CDR3 is CASGPWGVTDTQYF. The CDR3 coding sequence is TGTGCCAGCGGACCTTGGGGGGTAACAGATACGCAGTATTTT.

This clonotype has only a few counts. The CDR3 reads CRGVSQETQYF. As DNA, the CDR3 is TGCAGGGGGGTTAGTCAAGAGACCCAGTACTTC. This chain uses TRBV20-1 with TRBJ2-5; the D gene could be TRBD1 or TRBD2 (5 bases each). CDR1 and CDR2 (germline): DFQATT, SNEGSKA (reference sequence). This CDR3 is 11 amino acids long.

In its sample, this clonotype was seen many times. The genes are TRBV12-3 or TRBV12-4 and TRBJ2-3; D is possibly TRBD1 or TRBD2 (5 bases each). Trimming stripped 5 bases from V and 0 bases from J, with 12 bases between. The CDR3 consists of 15 residues. This chain's CDR3 is CASSRGGRSTDTQYF. For the CDR3, the DNA is TGTGCCAGCAGTCGGGGCGGCCGCAGCACAGATACGCAGTATTTT.

With respect to this clonotype: The junction departs from the called germline gene at one end, perhaps through a read error. The chain combines TRBV12-3 or TRBV12-4 with TRBJ2-4; D uncertain. The CDR3 has 11 amino acids. CDR3 in DNA: TGTGCCAGCAGTTTTCGAAACATTCAGAACTTC. Residues: CASSFRNIQNF.

This chain links TRBV6-5 with TRBJ2-1; D could derive from TRBD1 or TRBD2 (6 bases each). V lost 6 bases and J 12 bases, leaving 21 bases between the germline ends. Germline CDR1 and CDR2: MNHEY and SVGAGI. CDR3 length equals 14 residues. The DNA of the CDR3 is TGTGCCAGCAGCCGGGACGGGGGCGTTACGGGGCAGTTCTTC. Translated: CASSRDGGVTGQFF.

This clonotype was picked up many times. CDR3 residues: CASRRLRRGLGSYNSPLHF. The DNA for the CDR3 is TGTGCCAGCAGACGCCTCCGCCGGGGGCTGGGGTCCTATAATTCACCCCTCCACTTT. The V call is TRBV12-3 or TRBV12-4, the J call TRBJ1-6; D is possibly TRBD1 (6 bases). This CDR3 has 19 residues. Trimming removed 6 bases from V and 1 base from J, with 22 bases in between.

The chain links TRBV7-2 to TRBJ1-4; the D gene is possibly TRBD1 (6 bases). Germline V gene data show CDR1 as SGHTA and CDR2 as FQGNSA. This CDR3 is 16 amino acids long. Trimming cost V 1 base and J 7 bases, with 16 bases left between them. The CDR3 here is CASSLGSTRGREKLFF. The CDR3 region has the DNA TGTGCCAGCAGCTTAGGTTCTACCCGGGGGCGTGAAAAACTGTTTTTT.

This clonotype has at least ten counts. The V call is TRBV11-2, the J call TRBJ1-1; no definite D call. The V end lost 1 base, the J end lost 0 bases, and 6 bases lay between the germline ends. There are 14 residues in the CDR3. Germline CDR1 reads SGHAT; CDR2 reads FQNNGV. In DNA, the CDR3 is TGTGCCAGCAGCTTAGCTATTATGAACACTGAAGCTTTCTTT. Translated, it gives CASSLAIMNTEAFF.

Points on this clonotype: Germline is not matched at one junction end, which may reflect a read error. J is TRBJ1-2 and V is TRBV28, with D perhaps matching TRBD1 (5 bases). The germline V gene encodes CDR1 MDHEN and CDR2 SYDVKM. This CDR3 is built from 13 residues. The CDR3 sequence is CASSPGGNYDYTF. The CDR3 nucleotides are TGTGCCAGCAGTCCTGGGGGGAACTATGACTACACCTTC.

A remark on this clonotype: A read error may account for a junction end that differs from germline. The rearrangement joins TRBV6-6 to TRBJ2-5; weak D call: TRBD1 (5 bases). Germline CDR1 MNHNY, CDR2 SVGAGI (reference sequence). The CDR3 totals 14 residues. CDR3 sequence: CASGNDRTQEAQYF. CDR3 DNA sequence: TGTGCCAGCGGCAATGACAGAACCCAAGAGGCCCAGTACTTC.